This TCR beta chain was found in a study of cytomegalovirus exposure and HLA in healthy donors. The PCR was carried out with 60 Vbeta primers and 13 Jbeta primers. TCRdb's table, derived via immunoSEQ multiplex PCR, lists solely in-frame clones and lacks some. The repertoire holds about 210,000 clones, about 80% seen once, with approximately 6.5% in the top ten. The CDR3 sequence is 13 residues long. Germline loops: CDR1 SEHNR, CDR2 FQNEAQ (reference sequence). The ends were cut back, 0 bases at V and 0 bases at J, with 3 bases in the middle. This clone showed up just a few times. The V gene is TRBV7-9, the J gene TRBJ2-7; D not resolved. Sequenced: PBMCs. This receptor was identified in a man between 35 and 55 years old in good health and CMV-seropositive. The CDR3 bases are TGTGCCAGCAGCTTAGCTAGCTCCTACGAGCAGTACGTC. Protein: CASSLASSYEQYV.